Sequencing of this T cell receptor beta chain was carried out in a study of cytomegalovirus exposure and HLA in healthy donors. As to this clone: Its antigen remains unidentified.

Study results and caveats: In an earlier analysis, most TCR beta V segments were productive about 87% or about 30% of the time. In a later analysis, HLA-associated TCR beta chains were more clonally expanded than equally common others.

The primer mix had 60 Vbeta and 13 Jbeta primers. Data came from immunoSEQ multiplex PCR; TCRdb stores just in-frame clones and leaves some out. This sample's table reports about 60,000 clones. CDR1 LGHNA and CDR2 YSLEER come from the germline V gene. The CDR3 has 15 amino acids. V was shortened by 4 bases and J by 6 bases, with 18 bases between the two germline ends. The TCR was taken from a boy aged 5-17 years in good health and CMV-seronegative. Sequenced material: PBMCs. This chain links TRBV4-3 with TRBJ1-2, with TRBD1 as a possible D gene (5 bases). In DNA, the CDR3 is TGCGCCAGCAGCCTCTACCAAGGGGCTCGGGATGGCTACACCTTC. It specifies CASSLYQGARDGYTF.